This T cell receptor beta chain was found in a study of shared clonotypes between healthy human individuals. Assay: immunoSEQ multiplex PCR; the TCRdb copy retains only in-frame clones and omits some. Here the sample spans over a million clones, about 84% being singletons. V dropped 5 bases and J dropped 0; count of bases not matched to a gene: 3. This CDR3 comprises 15 residues. Germline V lookup: CDR1 SGHAT, CDR2 FQNNGV. The V and J genes are TRBV11-2 and TRBJ2-1, with 8 bases identical to TRBD2. This clonotype was obtained from a man aged 18 to 29 in good health. Some clones in this sample may be carry-over from other donors' samples. The sequencing sample was made of memory CD4+ T cells from PBMCs. Stated subset: CD45RA-negative fraction. This CDR3 is CASSHTSGSYNEQFF. DNA of the CDR3: TGTGCCAGCAGCCATACTAGCGGCTCCTACAATGAGCAGTTCTTC.